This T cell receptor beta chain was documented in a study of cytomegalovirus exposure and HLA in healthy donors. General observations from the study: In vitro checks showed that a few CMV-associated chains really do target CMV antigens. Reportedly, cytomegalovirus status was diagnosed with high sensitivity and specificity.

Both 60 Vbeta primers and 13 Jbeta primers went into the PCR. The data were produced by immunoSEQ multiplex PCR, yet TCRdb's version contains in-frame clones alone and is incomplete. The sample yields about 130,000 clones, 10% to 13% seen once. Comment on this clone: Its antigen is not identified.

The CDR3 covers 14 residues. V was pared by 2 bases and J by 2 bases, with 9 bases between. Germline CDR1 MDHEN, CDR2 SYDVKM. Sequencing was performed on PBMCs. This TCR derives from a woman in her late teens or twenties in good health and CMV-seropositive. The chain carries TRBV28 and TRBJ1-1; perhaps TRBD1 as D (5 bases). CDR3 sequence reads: CASSLQGLNTEAFF. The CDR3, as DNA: TGTGCCAGCAGTTTACAGGGCCTCAACACTGAAGCTTTCTTT. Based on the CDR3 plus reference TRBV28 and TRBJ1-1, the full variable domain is DVKVTQSSRYLVKRTGEKVFLECVQDMDHENMFWYRQDPGLGLRLIYFSYDVKMKEKGDIPEGYSVSREKKERFSLILESASTNQTSMYLCASSLQGLNTEAFFGQGTRLTVV.